The clone carrying this TCR beta chain was seen only a few times. The V end lost 0 bases, the J end lost 6 bases, and 15 bases lay between the germline ends. Germline CDR1 is MNHEY and CDR2 is SVGAGI. The CDR3 is 17 residues long. The time point was: pre-sensitization, week 0. Treatment of the sample: therapeutic diphenylcyclopropenone sensitization with weekly scalp DPC. This sample is drawn from a study of human T cells and chemical hapten exposure. MiXCR, run by TCRdb on the RACE reads, gives a single entry per CDR3 protein. This repertoire shows approximately 260,000 distinct CDR3 sequences, about 7.7% found once; its top ten account for more than 0.95%.

The receptor was derived from a man younger than 30 with alopecia areata. Some clones in this sample may be carry-over from other donors' samples. The V gene is TRBV6-5, the J gene TRBJ1-6; perhaps TRBD1 as D (5 bases). The sample consisted of whole blood, taken in connection with sensitization to the hapten diphenylcyclopropenone (DPC). This CDR3 is CASSYSKSGTFNSPLHF. The CDR3 coding sequence is TGTGCCAGCAGTTACTCGAAGTCAGGGACCTTTAATTCACCCCTCCACTTT.